This TCR beta chain was recorded in a study of control samples from healthy donors and cancer patients. Here immunoSEQ multiplex PCR was the method, and the copy in TCRdb shows in-frame clones only, minus some. The sample includes about 130,000 clones, 90% to 95% of them seen just once. The CDR3 contains 12 residues. The germline V gene has CDR1 ENHRY and CDR2 SYGVKD. The junction had 4 bases not matched to a gene; V was cut back by 5 bases and J by 6 bases. The origin of this receptor is a man aged 55 to 69 with colorectal cancer. The V gene is TRBV10-3, the J gene TRBJ2-7; 7 positions match TRBD2. Sequencing was done on a sample of PBMCs. The CDR3 is CAISPGRGEQYF. The DNA for the CDR3 is TGTGCCATCAGTCCGGGGAGGGGCGAGCAGTACTTC.